This is a list of T cell receptor beta chains from one sample in a study of shared clonotypes between healthy human individuals. The data were produced by immunoSEQ multiplex PCR, yet TCRdb's version contains in-frame clones alone and is incomplete. The repertoire holds about 2 million clones, with 85% to 95% as singletons. Material for sequencing was naive CD4+ T cells sorted from blood. These receptors were collected from a man aged 18 to 29 in good health. Both conserved end residues are part of each CDR3. A D gene is named only where the DNA matches it firmly. Clone size is shown for a subset of rows, as once, few, many or a class of expanded clone.

-	TRBV11-2	-	TRBJ2-3	TGTGCCAGCAGCCCCCAGGGCCCCACAGATACGCAGTATTTT	CASSPQGPTDTQYF
-	TRBV30	-	TRBJ2-6	TGTGCCTGGACCCCGGTCGGAGACTCTGGGGCCAACGTCCTGACTTTC	CAWTPVGDSGANVLTF
-	TRBV5-4	-	TRBJ1-5	TGTGCCAGCAGCAGTGACAGTAATCAGCCCCAGCATTTT	CASSSDSNQPQHF
-	TRBV18	-	TRBJ2-1	TGTGCCAGCTCACTAAACGGAGGGCCGGGGAATGAGCAGTTCTTC	CASSLNGGPGNEQFF
TRBD1	TRBV5-1	-	TRBJ2-7	TGCGCCAGCAGCTTGTTGTACAGGGGATCGCGGGAGCAGTACTTC	CASSLLYRGSREQYF
-	TRBV10-3	-	TRBJ1-3	TGTGCCATCAGTGGAGCAGGGGTCTCTGGAAACACCATATATTTT	CAISGAGVSGNTIYF
-	TRBV5-8	-	TRBJ1-5	TGTGCCAGCAGCTTGGGGCGGGTGTCCAATCAGCCCCAGCATTTT	CASSLGRVSNQPQHF
TRBD1	TRBV11-3	-	TRBJ2-7	TGTGCCAGCAGCCCCCCGGACAGGGCAGGCGAGCAGTACTTC	CASSPPDRAGEQYF
TRBD2	TRBV18	-	TRBJ2-3	TGTGCCAGCTCACGGGGACTAGCGGGAGTGCGAGATACGCAGTATTTT	CASSRGLAGVRDTQYF
TRBD1	TRBV29-1	few	TRBJ1-5	TGCAGCGTTGGACAGGGGGCAAATCAGCCCCAGCATTTT	CSVGQGANQPQHF
-	TRBV5-1	-	TRBJ2-3	TGCGCCAGCAGCCCTCAAACAGGTCTAGCAACAGATACGCAGTATTTT	CASSPQTGLATDTQYF
TRBD2	TRBV7-2	-	TRBJ2-1	TGTGCCAGCAGCCGCCCCCTGGTGCGGGAGGCCCAATACAATGAGCAGTTCTTC	CASSRPLVREAQYNEQFF
TRBD1	TRBV19	-	TRBJ2-7	TGTGCCAGTAGTATGATCCATACAACCCCGACAGGGCCAAGAATCAAGCAGTACTTC	CASSMIHTTPTGPRIKQYF